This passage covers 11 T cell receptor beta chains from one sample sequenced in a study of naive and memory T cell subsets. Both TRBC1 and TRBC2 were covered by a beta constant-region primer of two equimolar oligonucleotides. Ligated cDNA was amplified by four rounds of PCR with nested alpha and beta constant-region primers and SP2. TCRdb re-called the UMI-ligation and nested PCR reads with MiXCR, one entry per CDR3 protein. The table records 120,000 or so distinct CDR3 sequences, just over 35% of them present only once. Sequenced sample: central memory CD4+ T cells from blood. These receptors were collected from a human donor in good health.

CDR3 sequence: CSVEDGGPGREAFF. The CDR3 DNA follows: TGCAGCGTTGAAGATGGCGGGCCAGGCCGTGAAGCTTTCTTT. The J gene is TRBJ1-1, the V gene TRBV29-1; D uncertain. The CDR3 runs 14 residues. The germline V gene has CDR1 SQVTM and CDR2 ANQGSEA. Trimming took 0 bases from V and 7 from J, leaving 15 bases between them.

CDR3 nucleotide sequence: TGTGCCAGCAACCAGGGGCGCGGGAGGGTAAACGAGCAGTACTTC. As protein: CASNQGRGRVNEQYF. V gene TRBV7-2 combines with J gene TRBJ2-7; 9 bases are a match to TRBD2. The junction had 12 bases not matched to a gene; V was cut back by 7 bases and J by 5 bases. Germline lookup yields CDR1 SGHTA and CDR2 FQGNSA. The CDR3 has 15 amino acids.

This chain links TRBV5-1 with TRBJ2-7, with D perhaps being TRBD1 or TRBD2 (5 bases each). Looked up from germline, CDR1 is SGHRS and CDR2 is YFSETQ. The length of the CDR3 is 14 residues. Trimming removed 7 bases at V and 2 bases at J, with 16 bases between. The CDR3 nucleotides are TGCGCCAGCCGAAGGGACGCAGGAACCTACGAGCAGTACTTC. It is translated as CASRRDAGTYEQYF.

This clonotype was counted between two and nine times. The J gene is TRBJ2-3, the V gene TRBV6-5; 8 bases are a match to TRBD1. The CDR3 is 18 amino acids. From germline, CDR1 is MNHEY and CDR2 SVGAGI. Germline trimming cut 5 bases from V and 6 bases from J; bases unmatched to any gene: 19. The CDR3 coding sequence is TGTGCCAGCAGTGACGGCTGGACAGGGTCATTTGGATTGGATACGCAGTATTTT. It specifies CASSDGWTGSFGLDTQYF.

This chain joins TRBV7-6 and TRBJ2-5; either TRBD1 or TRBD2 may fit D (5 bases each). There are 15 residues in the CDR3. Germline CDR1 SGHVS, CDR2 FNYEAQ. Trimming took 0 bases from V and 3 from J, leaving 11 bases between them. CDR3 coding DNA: TGTGCCAGCAGCTTAGCCCTGGGACGCGAAGAGACCCAGTACTTC. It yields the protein CASSLALGREETQYF.

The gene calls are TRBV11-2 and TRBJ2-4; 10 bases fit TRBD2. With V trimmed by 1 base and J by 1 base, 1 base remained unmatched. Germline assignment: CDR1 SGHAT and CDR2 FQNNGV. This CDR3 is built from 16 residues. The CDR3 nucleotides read TGTGCCAGCAGCTTAGTAGCGGGAGGTGCCAAAAACATTCAGTACTTC. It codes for CASSLVAGGAKNIQYF.

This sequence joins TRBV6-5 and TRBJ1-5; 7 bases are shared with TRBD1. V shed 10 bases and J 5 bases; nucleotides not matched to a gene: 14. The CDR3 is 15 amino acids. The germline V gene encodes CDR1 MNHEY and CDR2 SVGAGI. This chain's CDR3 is CATIDRAGRDQPQHF. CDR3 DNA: TGTGCCACCATAGACAGGGCCGGACGGGATCAGCCCCAGCATTTT.

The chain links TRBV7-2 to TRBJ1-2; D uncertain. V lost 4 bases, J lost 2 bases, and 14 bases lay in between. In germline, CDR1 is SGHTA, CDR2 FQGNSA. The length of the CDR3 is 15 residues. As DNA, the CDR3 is TGTGCCAGCAGCTCCCCCAATAGGGCCAACTATGGCTACACCTTC. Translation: CASSSPNRANYGYTF.

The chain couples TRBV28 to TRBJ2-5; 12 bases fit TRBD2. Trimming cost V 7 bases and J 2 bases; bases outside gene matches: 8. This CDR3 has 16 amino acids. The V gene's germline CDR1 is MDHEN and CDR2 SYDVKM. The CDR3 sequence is CASNIIGTSGQETQYF. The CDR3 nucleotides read TGTGCCAGCAACATAATTGGGACTAGCGGGCAAGAGACCCAGTACTTC.

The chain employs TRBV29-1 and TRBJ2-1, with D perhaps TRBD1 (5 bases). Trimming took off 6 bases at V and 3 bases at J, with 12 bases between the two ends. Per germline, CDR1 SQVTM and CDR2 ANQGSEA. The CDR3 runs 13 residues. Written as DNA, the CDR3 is TGCAGCGTAGCCCCAAGGGGCTACAATGAGCAGTTCTTC. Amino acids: CSVAPRGYNEQFF.

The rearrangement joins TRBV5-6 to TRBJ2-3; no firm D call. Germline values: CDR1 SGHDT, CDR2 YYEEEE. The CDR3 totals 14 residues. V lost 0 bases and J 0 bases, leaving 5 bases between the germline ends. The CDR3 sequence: CASSLAWSTDTQYF. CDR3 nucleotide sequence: TGTGCCAGCAGCTTGGCCTGGAGCACAGATACGCAGTATTTT.